A single sample is the source of the 18 T cell receptor beta chains below, sequenced in a study of CD8 T cells in ankylosing spondylitis. TCRdb re-analysed the 5' RACE reads in MiXCR, keeping a single row per CDR3 protein. The sample carries approximately 340,000 distinct CDR3 sequences, roughly 15% recorded once. The sample consisted of blood, either unsorted or a sorted T cell fraction (not recorded which). These receptors were obtained from a male donor with ankylosing spondylitis or in good health (not recorded which).

The table lists this clonotype with many counts. The gene calls are TRBV5-5 and TRBJ1-1; TRBD1 matches at 8 bases. CDR3 length: 15 amino acids. Trimming cost V 3 bases and J 5 bases; bases outside gene matches: 9. The germline V gene encodes CDR1 SGHKS and CDR2 YYEKEE (reference sequence). The CDR3 coding sequence is TGTGCCAGCAGCTCGACCCTGGACAGGGCGACTGAAGCTTTCTTT. Translating it yields CASSSTLDRATEAFF.

At least ten counts were recorded for this clonotype. The chain recombines TRBV6-1 with TRBJ1-1, with D perhaps TRBD1 (5 bases). CDR1 and CDR2 (germline): MNHNS, SASEGT. This CDR3 is built from 13 residues. Trimming shortened V by 6 bases and J by 1 base, and 9 bases separated the two germline ends. CDR3 in amino acids: CASRRGRNTEAFF. In DNA form, the CDR3 reads TGTGCCAGCAGGAGGGGAAGGAACACTGAAGCTTTCTTT.

This clonotype was counted at least ten times. This chain joins TRBV12-5 and TRBJ2-1, with a weak D call TRBD2 (6 bases). Germline V CDR1 and CDR2: LGHNT, FRNRAP. The V and J ends lost 0 bases and 8 bases respectively, with 20 bases between them. The CDR3 extends over 17 amino acids. The chain's CDR3 is CASGLVQSGTGGHEQFF. CDR3 coding DNA: TGTGCTAGTGGTTTGGTACAATCAGGAACCGGGGGTCATGAGCAGTTCTTC. The whole variable domain, remainder taken from reference TRBV12-5 and TRBJ2-1, is DARVTQTPRHKVTEMGQEVTMRCQPILGHNTVFWYRQTMMQGLELLAYFRNRAPLDDSGMPKDRFSAEMPDATLATLKIQPSEPRDSAVYFCASGLVQSGTGGHEQFFGPGTRLTVL.

This clonotype was counted many times. This chain connects TRBV7-9 to TRBJ1-2; D remains ambiguous. CDR1 and CDR2 (germline): SEHNR, FQNEAQ (reference sequence). V was pared by 8 bases and J by 6 bases, with 16 bases between. This CDR3 spans 13 amino acids. The CDR3 here is CASAGRGGNGYTF. Written as DNA, the CDR3 is TGTGCCAGCGCTGGTCGGGGTGGGAATGGCTACACCTTC.

The rearrangement links TRBV7-8 to TRBJ1-2; D possibly corresponds to TRBD1 (6 bases). V shed 1 base and J shed 5 bases, with 14 bases lying between them. The CDR3 totals 15 residues. The germline V gene encodes CDR1 SGHVS and CDR2 FQNEAQ. DNA for the CDR3: TGTGCCAGCAGCTTAGGAATGGGGGGCAGATATGGCTACACCTTC. Translated: CASSLGMGGRYGYTF.

This clonotype was found a few times. This rearrangement joins TRBV12-3 or TRBV12-4 to TRBJ1-3; TRBD1 might be the D (6 bases). The CDR3 is 13 residues long. The V end lost 4 bases, the J end lost 9 bases, and 13 bases lay between the germline ends. CDR3 in amino acids: CASSSGQFFTIYF. CDR3 DNA: TGTGCCAGCAGTTCTGGACAGTTTTTCACCATATATTTT.

A few counts support this clonotype. The V call is TRBV12-3 or TRBV12-4, the J call TRBJ1-5; 9 nucleotides agree with TRBD1. This CDR3 contains 15 residues. V gave up 5 bases and J gave up 5 bases; unmatched junction bases: 7. CDR3 amino acids: CASSTGRDRDQPQHF. The DNA for the CDR3 is TGTGCCAGCAGTACGGGCCGGGACAGGGATCAGCCCCAGCATTTT.

This clonotype was detected a few times. This chain joins TRBV12-3 or TRBV12-4 and TRBJ2-1; perhaps D is TRBD1 or TRBD2 (5 bases each). V was cut by 7 bases and J by 7 bases, with 17 bases left in between. The CDR3 contains 14 residues. The chain's CDR3 is CASTFPGPRNEQFF. The DNA for the CDR3 is TGTGCCAGCACCTTTCCGGGACCGAGGAATGAGCAGTTCTTC.

This clonotype was seen ten or more times. The V gene is TRBV9, the J gene TRBJ1-3; perhaps TRBD1 as D (5 bases). The CDR3 consists of 14 residues. Germline V gives CDR1 SGDLS, CDR2 YYNGEE. V lost 4 bases and J lost 3, with 11 bases in between. CDR3 in amino acids: CASSPWGFGNTIYF. The CDR3 region has the DNA TGTGCCAGCAGCCCCTGGGGGTTTGGAAACACCATATATTTT.

There are a few counts of this clonotype. The rearrangement joins TRBV30 to TRBJ2-2; D is ambiguous. The CDR3 runs 13 residues. V was clipped by 5 bases and J by 6 bases, with 13 bases between them. Germline CDR1 and CDR2: GTSNPN and SVGIG (reference sequence). CDR3 sequence: CAWAAFSSGELFF. The CDR3, as DNA: TGTGCCTGGGCCGCCTTCTCATCCGGGGAGCTGTTTTTT.

This clonotype appeared a few times. The chain uses TRBV7-2 and TRBJ1-3; unclear D gene. CDR3 length: 14 residues. Trimming cost V 7 bases and J 1 base, with 11 bases left between them. The germline gives CDR1 SGHTA, CDR2 FQGNSA. CDR3 in amino acids: CASTPTVSGNTIYF. The CDR3, as DNA: TGTGCCAGCACCCCGACTGTTTCTGGAAACACCATATATTTT. The variable domain in full, completed from reference TRBV7-2 and TRBJ1-3, reads GAGVSQSPSNKVTEKGKDVELRCDPISGHTALYWYRQSLGQGLEFLIYFQGNSAPDKSGLPSDRFSAERTGGSVSTLTIQRTQQEDSAVYLCASTPTVSGNTIYFGEGSWLTVV.

This clonotype has just a few counts. As DNA, the CDR3 is TGTGCCAGCAGCCATGAGCGGGGATGGAACAATGAGCAGTTCTTC. Encoded protein: CASSHERGWNNEQFF. The chain recombines TRBV7-2 with TRBJ2-1, with 7 bases aligning to TRBD2. In germline, CDR1 is SGHTA, CDR2 FQGNSA. This CDR3 region has 15 residues. Germline trimming cut 5 bases from V and 5 bases from J; bases unmatched to any gene: 9.

The gene calls are TRBV5-5 and TRBJ2-3; 8 bases align to TRBD2. CDR3 length: 15 residues. V lost 2 bases and J lost 1; bases outside the gene matches: 3. Germline values: CDR1 SGHKS, CDR2 YYEKEE (reference sequence). The CDR3 nucleotides are TGTGCCAGCAGCTTCGGGCGGGGGGGCACAGATACGCAGTATTTT. As protein: CASSFGRGGTDTQYF.

V is TRBV12-3 or TRBV12-4 and J is TRBJ2-2; D perhaps matches TRBD2 (6 bases). There are 15 residues in the CDR3. Trimming took off 3 bases at V and 7 bases at J, with 15 bases between the two ends. In DNA, the CDR3 is TGTGCCAGCAGTTTTTCAGGGAGGACCCGCGGGGAGCTGTTTTTT. This sequence encodes CASSFSGRTRGELFF.

This clonotype occurred a few times. V is TRBV20-1 and J is TRBJ2-7; D is undetermined. Deletions cut 5 bases from V and 4 bases from J, with 9 bases between. Looked up from germline, CDR1 is DFQATT and CDR2 is SNEGSKA (reference sequence). This CDR3 contains 11 residues. In nucleotides, the CDR3 is TGCAGTGCTGGTTTCAGGTACGAGCAGTACTTC. This encodes CSAGFRYEQYF.

The rearrangement joins TRBV20-1 to TRBJ1-1; D ambiguous. Germline CDR1 reads DFQATT; CDR2 reads SNEGSKA (reference sequence). CDR3 length: 13 amino acids. Deletions cut 2 bases from V and 0 bases from J, with 7 bases between. The chain's CDR3 is CSARIGMNTEAFF. CDR3 nucleotides: TGCAGTGCTAGAATTGGCATGAACACTGAAGCTTTCTTT.

This clonotype was observed at least ten times. This CDR3 is CSARTTGPSTDTQYF. In DNA, the CDR3 is TGCAGTGCTAGGACGACAGGCCCTAGCACAGATACGCAGTATTTT. The chain carries TRBV20-1 and TRBJ2-3; the D gene is possibly TRBD1 (6 bases). The length of the CDR3 is 15 residues. Trimming removed 3 bases at V and 0 bases at J, with 13 bases between. Germline-derived CDR1 and CDR2 are DFQATT and SNEGSKA (reference sequence).

Only a few counts were recorded for this clonotype. The chain has TRBV5-1 and TRBJ1-1; 8 bases are shared with TRBD1. Germline CDR1 reads SGHRS; CDR2 reads YFSETQ. After removal of 2 bases from V and 4 bases from J, the junction contained 4 bases not matched to a gene. CDR3 length: 14 amino acids. The CDR3 region has the DNA TGCGCCAGCAGCTTCCAGGGGGCGTCCACTGAAGCTTTCTTT. Its translation: CASSFQGASTEAFF.